This passage covers 17 T cell receptor beta chains from one sample sequenced in a study of cytomegalovirus exposure and HLA in healthy donors. Primers for the PCR totalled 60 Vbeta and 13 Jbeta. Profiling relied on immunoSEQ multiplex PCR, and the TCRdb table lists in-frame clones only, not all of them. Of approximately 110,000 clones in the sample, roughly 80% are singletons; the top ten hold less than 4.5%. What was sequenced was PBMCs. The source is a woman aged 40 to 50 in good health and CMV-seronegative.

This clone was counted between two and nine times. The genes are TRBV19 and TRBJ1-1; D not certain. Trimming removed 1 base from V and 0 bases from J, with 9 bases in between. This CDR3 comprises 15 residues. Germline assignment: CDR1 LNHDA and CDR2 SQIVND (reference sequence). CDR3 loop: CASSIGEGVNTEAFF. DNA of the CDR3: TGTGCCAGTAGTATAGGGGAGGGAGTGAACACTGAAGCTTTCTTT.

This sequence joins TRBV18 and TRBJ2-5; 7 bases align to TRBD1. CDR3 length: 15 residues. Germline CDR1 KGHSH, CDR2 LQKENI. V shed 6 bases, J shed 4 bases, and the junction held 11 bases outside the gene matches. The CDR3 loop reads CASSSRRTGGETQYF. The CDR3 region has the DNA TGTGCCAGCTCCTCACGTCGGACAGGCGGAGAGACCCAGTACTTC.

This chain links TRBV7-2 with TRBJ1-5; D ambiguous. V lost 2 bases to trimming and J lost 4 bases, with 6 bases between them. CDR1 and CDR2 from the germline V gene are SGHTA and FQGNSA. CDR3 length: 13 amino acids. This CDR3 is CASSLSQNQPQHF. CDR3 nucleotides: TGTGCCAGCAGCTTATCACAGAATCAGCCCCAGCATTTT.

The rearrangement joins TRBV27 to TRBJ2-7; D gene unclear. Trimming left V 6 bases short and J 3 bases short, with 15 bases between. The CDR3 length is 14 residues. In germline, CDR1 is MNHEY, CDR2 SMNVEV (reference sequence). Here the CDR3 reads CASSRRPANYEQYF. The CDR3 region has the DNA TGTGCCAGCAGCCGGCGGCCGGCTAACTACGAGCAGTACTTC.

This clone was seen many times. The chain carries TRBV5-4 and TRBJ1-2, with 7 bases matching TRBD1. In germline, CDR1 is SGHNT, CDR2 YYREEE (reference sequence). This CDR3 contains 16 residues. The junction had 8 bases not matched to a gene; V was cut back by 0 bases and J by 3 bases. The CDR3, as DNA: TGTGCCAGCAGCTTGGGGACAGGTAGATCTTACTATGGCTACACCTTC. Its protein product is CASSLGTGRSYYGYTF.

CDR3 region: CASTGDSYEQYF. The CDR3 bases are TGTGCCAGCACCGGGGACTCCTACGAGCAGTACTTC. The chain combines TRBV27 with TRBJ2-7; D may be TRBD2 (5 bases). The CDR3 loop spans 12 amino acids. The germline CDR1 and CDR2 sequences are MNHEY and SMNVEV (reference sequence). Trimming removed 7 bases from V and 0 bases from J, with 7 bases in between.

This clone turned up a few times. The chain carries TRBV4-2 and TRBJ1-4; D is possibly TRBD1 (6 bases). Between the trimmed V and J ends, which lost 0 bases and 10 bases, there was a span of 15 bases. The germline V gene encodes CDR1 LGHNA and CDR2 YNFKEQ. This CDR3 spans 15 amino acids. DNA for the CDR3: TGTGCCAGCAGCCAAGAAGGGGGGGGTGGGGGAAAACTGTTTTTT. Encoded protein: CASSQEGGGGGKLFF.

The chain carries TRBV4-2 and TRBJ1-4; TRBD1 is a possible D gene (6 bases). The CDR3 covers 16 residues. Germline assignment: CDR1 LGHNA and CDR2 YNFKEQ. V was shortened by 0 bases and J by 5 bases, with 13 bases between the two germline ends. This CDR3 is CASSQDEGQGNEKLFF. The CDR3 DNA reads TGTGCCAGCAGCCAAGATGAAGGGCAGGGGAATGAAAAACTGTTTTTT.

The chain carries TRBV5-8 and TRBJ1-5; the D gene is possibly TRBD1 (5 bases). The CDR3 length is 12 residues. Between the trimmed V and J ends, which lost 2 bases and 5 bases, there was a span of 5 bases. Germline CDR1 reads SGHTS; CDR2 reads YDEGEE. CDR3 residues: CASSFRDQPQHF. The CDR3 DNA sequence: TGTGCCAGCAGCTTCAGGGATCAGCCCCAGCATTTT.

Worth noting for this clone: Other DNA sequences in this specimen translate into the identical CDR3. The J gene is TRBJ2-7, the V gene TRBV7-6, with D unresolved. This CDR3 contains 14 residues. The V gene's germline CDR1 is SGHVS and CDR2 FNYEAQ. Trimming removed 1 base from V and 0 bases from J, with 7 bases in between. The CDR3 DNA reads TGTGCCAGCAGCTTAGGTTCCAGCTCCTACGAGCAGTACTTC. Translated, it gives CASSLGSSSYEQYF.

The V and J genes are TRBV6-5 and TRBJ1-5; D might be TRBD1 (5 bases). The CDR3 has 15 amino acids. Germline V lookup: CDR1 MNHEY, CDR2 SVGAGI. Trimming stripped 0 bases from V and 2 bases from J, with 8 bases between. CDR3 region: CASSYSMTGNQPQHF. The CDR3 DNA is TGTGCCAGCAGTTACTCGATGACAGGCAATCAGCCCCAGCATTTT.

This clone was recorded a few times. This sequence joins TRBV2 and TRBJ2-5; the D gene is possibly TRBD1 (6 bases). V was cut by 10 bases and J by 5 bases, with 17 bases left in between. The CDR3 runs to 13 residues. Germline V gene data show CDR1 as SNHLY and CDR2 as FYNNEI. Here the CDR3 reads CATRSTGMETQYF. The CDR3 nucleotides read TGTGCCACCCGGTCAACAGGGATGGAGACCCAGTACTTC.

This clone was detected a few times. The J gene is TRBJ2-7, the V gene TRBV4-3; 9 bases match TRBD1. Per germline, CDR1 LGHNA and CDR2 YSLEER. This CDR3 contains 16 residues. With V trimmed by 0 bases and J by 1 base, 4 bases remained unmatched. The CDR3 DNA is TGCGCCAGCAGCCAAGACCGAGGGACAGGGTCCTACGAGCAGTACTTC. It translates to CASSQDRGTGSYEQYF.

This sequence joins TRBV19 and TRBJ1-2, with D possibly being TRBD1 (5 bases). The germline V gene encodes CDR1 LNHDA and CDR2 SQIVND (reference sequence). V lost 6 bases and J 4 bases, leaving 18 bases between the germline ends. CDR3 length: 15 amino acids. As DNA, the CDR3 is TGTGCCAGTAGGCTAGGGGCGGATGGGTCCTATGGCTACACCTTC. Its protein is CASRLGADGSYGYTF.

This chain joins TRBV7-3 and TRBJ2-5; D remains unclear. Germline CDR1 and CDR2: SGHTA and FQGTGA. The CDR3 has 13 residues. V shed 2 bases and J shed 1 base, with 5 bases lying between them. CDR3 in DNA: TGTGCCAGCAGCTTATTAGCCCAAGAGACCCAGTACTTC. Translating gives CASSLLAQETQYF.

The chain uses TRBV9 and TRBJ2-3; tentative D call: TRBD1 (6 bases). This CDR3 spans 14 amino acids. Germline V gene sequence: CDR1 SGDLS, CDR2 YYNGEE. V lost 4 bases to trimming and J lost 5 bases, with 14 bases between them. The CDR3 DNA is TGTGCCAGCAGCATCAGTACAGGGCGAGATACGCAGTATTTT. This sequence encodes CASSISTGRDTQYF.

This sequence joins TRBV4-3 and TRBJ2-7; 7 bases are shared with TRBD2. The germline V gene has CDR1 LGHNA and CDR2 YSLEER. The CDR3 is made up of 15 amino acids. Losses at the gene ends were 1 base for V and 3 bases for J; bases not matched to a gene: 6. This CDR3 is CASSQGGRGGYEQYF. The CDR3 coding sequence is TGCGCCAGCAGCCAAGGGGGGAGGGGCGGCTACGAGCAGTACTTC.